This T cell receptor (beta chain) was retrieved from a study of blood T cell repertoires in COVID-19. Study-level background: Acute-phase and convalescent COVID-19 samples originated in the United States, Italy and Spain. T cells, B-cell-depleted T cells, or PBMCs provided the cDNA or gDNA that served as material.

Clones were sequenced by immunoSEQ multiplex PCR, and TCRdb holds only the in-frame ones, with some missing. Of approximately 68,000 clones listed, around 85% were seen once; the top ten hold roughly 35%. Trimming shortened V by 3 bases and J by 10 bases, and 7 bases separated the two germline ends. The germline gives CDR1 MDHEN, CDR2 SYDVKM. This CDR3 contains 12 residues. This rearrangement joins TRBV28 to TRBJ1-6; no firm D call. This TCR came from a woman older than 75 with active or convalescent COVID-19. The sample comprised peripheral blood. CDR3 residues: CASSFLGSPLHF. CDR3 nucleotide sequence: TGTGCCAGCAGTTTTCTCGGGTCACCCCTCCACTTT.